The clone carrying this T cell receptor beta chain has only one observation. Its antigen is not known. The junction does not match germline at one end; this may be a read error. The entry originates in a study of T cells in Graves' hyperthyroidism and ophthalmopathy. Notes on the study in general: Classification by a 13 V-J model distinguished ophthalmopathy from stable hyperthyroidism. Most thyroid clonotypes expanded above 0.001 appeared in blood too.

This CDR3 contains 14 residues. Using RNA transcripts as the source, TCR beta CDR3 regions were amplified. The HTBI primer set drove a first-round RT-PCR of the TCR CDR3. TCRdb fed the multiplex PCR reads into MiXCR, producing one record per CDR3 protein. The sample includes some 350,000 distinct CDR3 sequences, roughly 19% of them seen just once. Sequenced material: blood. The chain recombines TRBV12-3 or TRBV12-4 with TRBJ2-5; either TRBD1 or TRBD2 may supply D (6 bases each). The TCR comes from a woman aged 18-30 years with Graves' hyperthyroidism. In DNA, the CDR3 is TGTGCCAGCAGCTCGGACAGATCTCGGGAGACCCGGTACTTC. Translating gives CASSSDRSRETRYF.